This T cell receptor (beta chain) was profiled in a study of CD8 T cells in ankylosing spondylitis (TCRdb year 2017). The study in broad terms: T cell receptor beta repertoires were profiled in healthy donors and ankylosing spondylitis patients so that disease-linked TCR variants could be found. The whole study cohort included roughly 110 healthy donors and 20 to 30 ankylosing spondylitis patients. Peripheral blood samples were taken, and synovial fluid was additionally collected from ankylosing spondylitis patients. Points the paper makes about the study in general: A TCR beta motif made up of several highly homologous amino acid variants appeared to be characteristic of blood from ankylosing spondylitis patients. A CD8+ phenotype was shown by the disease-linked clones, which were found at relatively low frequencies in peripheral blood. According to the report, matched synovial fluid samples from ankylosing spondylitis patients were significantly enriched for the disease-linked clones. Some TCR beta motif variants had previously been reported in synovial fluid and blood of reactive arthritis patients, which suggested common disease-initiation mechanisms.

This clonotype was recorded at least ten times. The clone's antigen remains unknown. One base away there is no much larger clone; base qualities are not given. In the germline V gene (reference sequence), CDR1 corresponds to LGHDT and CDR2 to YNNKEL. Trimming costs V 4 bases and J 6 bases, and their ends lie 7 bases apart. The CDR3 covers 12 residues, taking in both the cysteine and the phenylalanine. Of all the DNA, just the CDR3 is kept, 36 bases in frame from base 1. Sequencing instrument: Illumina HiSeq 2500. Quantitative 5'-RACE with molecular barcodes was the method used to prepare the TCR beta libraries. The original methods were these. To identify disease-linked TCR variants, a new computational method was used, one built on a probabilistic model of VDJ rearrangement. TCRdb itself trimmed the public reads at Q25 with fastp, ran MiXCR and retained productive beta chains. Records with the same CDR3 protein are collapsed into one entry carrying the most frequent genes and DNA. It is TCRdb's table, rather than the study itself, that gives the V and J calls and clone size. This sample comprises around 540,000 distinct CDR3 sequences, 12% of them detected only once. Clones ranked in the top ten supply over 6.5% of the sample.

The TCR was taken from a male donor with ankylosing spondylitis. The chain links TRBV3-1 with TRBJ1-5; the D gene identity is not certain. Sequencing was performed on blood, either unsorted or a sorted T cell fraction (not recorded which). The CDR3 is CASSREGQPQHF. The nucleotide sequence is TGTGCCAGCAGCCGAGAAGGTCAGCCCCAGCATTTT.